Described below is a single T cell receptor beta chain sequence and its context. This entry belongs to a study of beta chain features in type 1 diabetes. The V and J ends lost 3 bases and 8 bases, in that order; junction bases with no gene match: 8. CDR1 and CDR2 (germline): SEHNR, FQNEAQ (reference sequence). This CDR3 is built from 15 residues. In total, each donor contributed a single heparinised blood draw that averaged about 120 mL. The authors reverse transcribed all of the isolated RNA, so sequencing captured expressed TCRB transcripts. Measured with immunoSEQ multiplex PCR; TCRdb has only the in-frame clones, and not every one. The sample has 110,000 to 150,000 clones; 6.9% are singletons.

The chain has TRBV7-9 and TRBJ2-1; 9 bases match TRBD1. Sample: central memory CD4+ T cells from blood. This clonotype originated in a woman aged 30 to 39 in good health. Written as DNA, the CDR3 is TGTGCCAGCAGCTTGGGACAGGGTTCTGTCTATGAGCAGTTCTTC. It codes for CASSLGQGSVYEQFF.